These T cell receptor beta chains were read from a single sample in a study of T cell repertoires in cytomegalovirus infection. Their antigens are not known. Each CDR3 protein is one row after TCRdb ran MiXCR on the reads. The data show about a million distinct CDR3 sequences, roughly a third seen once. Sequencing was performed on cultured CD8+ T cells from PBMCs, taken from culture after CMV antigen stimulation. The receptor source for this set is a human donor in good health (CMV status not recorded). Some clones in this sample may be carry-over from other donors' samples. The CDR3 runs from the conserved cysteine through the conserved F or W. A D gene is named only where the DNA matches it firmly. Expanded clones get a size class; other rows say once, few or many, or leave the size out.

CDR3 protein,CDR3 DNA,clone size,D gene,V gene,J gene
CASSQVERGEYTEAFF,TGCGCCAGCAGCCAAGTCGAGCGGGGAGAATACACTGAAGCTTTCTTT,.,.,TRBV4-1,TRBJ1-1
CASSYSPYNEQFF,TGTGCCAGCAGTTACAGTCCGTACAATGAGCAGTTCTTC,.,.,TRBV6-2/TRBV6-3,TRBJ2-1
CASSQDSLAVTDTQYF,TGCGCCAGCAGCCAAGACTCGCTAGCGGTTACAGATACGCAGTATTTT,few,TRBD2,TRBV4-3,TRBJ2-3
CASRIGTDDGYTF,TGTGCCAGCAGGATCGGGACGGATGATGGCTACACCTTC,many,.,TRBV7-9,TRBJ1-2
CASTLGTGINEQFF,TGTGCCAGCACCCTAGGGACAGGTATCAATGAGCAGTTCTTC,.,TRBD1,TRBV27,TRBJ2-1
CASSLGLAFNEQFF,TGTGCCAGCAGTTTAGGACTAGCGTTCAATGAGCAGTTCTTT,.,TRBD2,TRBV27,TRBJ2-1
CASSYRGLGRVNEQFF,TGTGCCAGCAGTTACAGGGGCCTGGGGCGGGTGAATGAGCAGTTCTTC,.,.,TRBV6-5,TRBJ2-1
CASSTRQGLQETQYF,TGTGCCAGCAGCACACGACAGGGGTTGCAAGAGACCCAGTACTTC,.,TRBD1,TRBV9,TRBJ2-5
CASSSDVNEQFF,TGTGCCAGCTCCAGTGACGTCAATGAGCAGTTCTTC,.,.,TRBV6-6,TRBJ2-1
CASSHLLARNSSLEQYF,TGTGCCAGCAGCCACCTATTGGCGCGGAACAGTTCGTTGGAGCAGTACTTC,.,.,TRBV13,TRBJ2-7
CASSLYGGAYDEQFF,TGTGCCAGCAGCTTATACGGGGGGGCCTATGATGAGCAGTTCTTC,.,TRBD2,TRBV7-3,TRBJ2-1
CASSSSGTGGYEQYF,TGTGCCAGCAGTTCCTCCGGGACAGGGGGGTACGAGCAGTACTTC,many,TRBD1,TRBV12-3/TRBV12-4,TRBJ2-7
CASSSSTSAHEQFF,TGTGCCAGCAGCTCCTCCACTAGCGCCCATGAGCAGTTCTTC,.,TRBD2,TRBV6-2/TRBV6-3,TRBJ2-1
CASSVATGSYRTGHNYGYTF,TGTGCCAGCAGCGTAGCTACGGGAAGCTACCGGACAGGGCATAACTATGGCTACACCTTC,.,TRBD1,TRBV9,TRBJ1-2
CASRLDRYNEQFF,TGTGCCAGCAGACTGGACAGGTACAATGAGCAGTTCTTC,.,TRBD1,TRBV27,TRBJ2-1
CASSALGGTKNIQYF,TGTGCCAGCAGCGCTTTAGGGGGGACCAAAAACATTCAGTACTTC,.,.,TRBV9,TRBJ2-4
CASSYSDSSNQPQHF,TGTGCCAGCAGTTACTCGGACAGTAGCAATCAGCCCCAGCATTTT,many,.,TRBV6-6,TRBJ1-5
CASSYSKGGGTEAFF,TGTGCCAGCAGTTACTCGAAAGGGGGCGGCACTGAAGCTTTCTTT,many,TRBD1,TRBV6-5,TRBJ1-1
CASSFRGHRETQYF,TGTGCCAGCAGCTTCAGGGGGCATAGAGAGACCCAGTACTTC,.,TRBD1,TRBV7-9,TRBJ2-5
CSSQTPGQGAYNEQFF,TGCAGTAGCCAGACACCGGGACAGGGGGCTTACAATGAGCAGTTCTTC,few,TRBD1,TRBV20-1,TRBJ2-1
CVSRSYPGLEEDTQYF,TGTGTCAGCAGATCCTATCCGGGACTAGAAGAAGATACGCAGTATTTT,.,TRBD2,TRBV6-6,TRBJ2-3
CASSYIAGTGELFF,TGTGCCAGCAGCTATATAGCGGGGACCGGGGAGCTGTTTTTT,few,TRBD2,TRBV27,TRBJ2-2
CSAAGRGRRWGPGYTF,TGCAGCGCGGCAGGCAGGGGGCGTAGGTGGGGTCCTGGCTACACCTTC,.,TRBD1,TRBV29-1,TRBJ1-2
CASSFWDSGTDTQYF,TGTGCCAGCAGTTTCTGGGACAGTGGCACAGATACGCAGTATTTT,.,TRBD1,TRBV12-3/TRBV12-4,TRBJ2-3
CASSFPGLPSTDTQYF,TGTGCCAGCAGCTTCCCCGGGCTCCCTAGCACAGATACGCAGTATTTT,.,.,TRBV5-8,TRBJ2-3
CATRTGLNYGYTF,TGTGCCACACGGACAGGGTTGAACTATGGCTACACCTTC,.,TRBD1,TRBV28,TRBJ1-2
CASSSRISGEAYNEQFF,TGTGCCAGCAGCTCCCGGATTAGCGGGGAGGCCTACAATGAGCAGTTCTTC,few,TRBD2,TRBV7-6,TRBJ2-1
CASSVTGFTGELFF,TGTGCCAGCAGTGTTACAGGGTTCACCGGGGAGCTGTTTTTT,.,.,TRBV27,TRBJ2-2
CASSITSKKGLNTEAFF,TGCGCCAGCAGCATCACCAGTAAAAAAGGGTTGAACACTGAAGCTTTCTTT,.,.,TRBV5-1,TRBJ1-1
CASSLVGGANYGYTF,TGTGCCAGCAGTTTAGTTGGGGGAGCTAACTATGGCTACACCTTC,.,.,TRBV27,TRBJ1-2
CASSLGFPGDNQPQHF,TGTGCCAGCAGCTTAGGATTCCCGGGAGACAATCAGCCCCAGCATTTT,.,.,TRBV7-9,TRBJ1-5
CASKDGQGAILVGNTEAFF,TGTGCCAGCAAGGATGGACAGGGGGCGATCTTAGTGGGGAACACTGAAGCTTTCTTT,few,TRBD1,TRBV6-1,TRBJ1-1
CASSPLLGTDTQYF,TGTGCCAGCAGCCCCCTCCTGGGAACAGATACGCAGTATTTT,many,.,TRBV7-2,TRBJ2-3
CASSLTPGGQIADTQYF,TGTGCCAGCAGCTTGACCCCCGGGGGGCAAATCGCAGATACGCAGTATTTT,.,.,TRBV5-3,TRBJ2-3
CASSGTSEQFF,TGTGCCAGCAGCGGGACTTCTGAGCAGTTCTTC,once,.,TRBV9,TRBJ2-1
CASSERQRADTEAFF,TGCGCCAGCAGCGAAAGACAGAGGGCGGACACTGAAGCTTTCTTT,few,.,TRBV4-1,TRBJ1-1
CSAHCPRVATETQYF,TGCAGTGCCCACTGCCCACGGGTGGCGACGGAGACCCAGTACTTC,.,.,TRBV20-1,TRBJ2-5
CASTLGGPANEQYF,TGTGCCAGCACCCTAGGGGGACCTGCTAACGAGCAGTACTTC,.,.,TRBV12-3/TRBV12-4,TRBJ2-7
CSADRSLSNTGELFF,TGCAGTGCTGACAGGAGCCTGTCGAACACCGGGGAGCTGTTTTTT,few,.,TRBV20-1,TRBJ2-2
CASSQDGVAGADTQYF,TGCGCCAGCAGCCAAGATGGAGTAGCGGGGGCAGATACGCAGTATTTT,.,TRBD2,TRBV4-3,TRBJ2-3
CASRLSYGTGYQPQHF,TGTGCCAGCCGCTTATCCTACGGGACAGGGTATCAGCCCCAGCATTTT,.,TRBD1,TRBV27,TRBJ1-5
CASSEEHSALGYEQYF,TGTGCCAGCAGCGAAGAGCACTCCGCCCTGGGTTACGAGCAGTACTTC,many,.,TRBV7-6,TRBJ2-7
CSAKNYPGLMNTEAFF,TGCAGTGCCAAAAATTACCCGGGACTCATGAACACTGAAGCTTTCTTT,few,.,TRBV20-1,TRBJ1-1
CASSLPDGGKTGAFF,TGTGCCAGCAGCTTACCCGATGGGGGGAAGACAGGAGCTTTCTTT,few,.,TRBV7-8,TRBJ1-1
CASSQGRATGELFF,TGTGCCAGCAGCCAAGGAAGGGCCACCGGGGAGCTGTTTTTT,.,.,TRBV4-2,TRBJ2-2
CASSNGQDNQPQHF,TGTGCCAGCAGTAACGGACAGGACAATCAGCCCCAGCATTTT,few,TRBD1,TRBV6-6,TRBJ1-5
CASTLQGGPRYYEQYF,TGTGCCAGCACTCTACAGGGAGGACCGAGGTACTACGAGCAGTACTTC,few,.,TRBV2,TRBJ2-7
CASTSPGQGGPFF,TGTGCCAGCACCTCACCGGGACAGGGAGGGCCGTTCTTC,.,TRBD1,TRBV27,TRBJ2-1
CATSSRFSGNTIYF,TGTGCCACCAGCAGCAGATTCTCTGGAAACACCATATATTTT,.,.,TRBV15,TRBJ1-3
CATPTGVGAQETQYF,TGTGCCACCCCGACAGGGGTGGGGGCCCAAGAGACCCAGTACTTC,.,TRBD1,TRBV2,TRBJ2-5
CATSAAAGPGELFF,TGTGCCACCAGTGCCGCCGCCGGCCCCGGGGAGCTGTTTTTT,.,.,TRBV24-1,TRBJ2-2
CATSVTGSNQPQHF,TGTGCCACCAGCGTTACAGGGTCGAATCAGCCCCAGCATTTT,.,.,TRBV15,TRBJ1-5
CASSLRDGYYEQYF,TGTGCCAGCAGCCTACGGGACGGTTACTACGAGCAGTACTTC,many,.,TRBV6-6,TRBJ2-7
CASPRLAQVNTEAFF,TGTGCCAGCCCTCGGCTGGCACAGGTGAACACTGAAGCTTTCTTT,few,.,TRBV2,TRBJ1-1
CASSFLGLASPDTQYF,TGTGCCAGCAGCTTCCTCGGACTAGCGAGCCCAGATACGCAGTATTTT,.,TRBD2,TRBV7-6,TRBJ2-3
CSARHPPGGPNTDTQYF,TGCAGTGCTAGACATCCCCCGGGGGGTCCTAACACAGATACGCAGTATTTT,.,TRBD2,TRBV20-1,TRBJ2-3
CASNLRRSGTIINEQFF,TGTGCCAGCAACCTACGCCGATCTGGGACCATCATCAATGAGCAGTTCTTC,.,.,TRBV7-8,TRBJ2-1
CASSHTSSANSPLHF,TGTGCCAGCAGCCATACGTCGTCTGCAAATTCACCCCTCCACTTT,few,.,TRBV14,TRBJ1-6